These 13 T cell receptor beta chains share one sample of origin, sequenced in a study of blood T cell repertoires in COVID-19. Repertoires were generated with immunoSEQ multiplex PCR, while TCRdb's copy carries only in-frame clones and drops some. The profile shows some 210,000 clones, approximately 81% of them singletons. Sequenced material: peripheral blood. These receptors originate from a human donor in a cohort sampled during active COVID-19.

The chain is built from TRBV5-4 and TRBJ2-3; D uncertain. CDR1 SGHNT and CDR2 YYREEE come from the germline V gene (reference sequence). V lost 4 bases, J lost 3 bases, and 9 bases lay in between. CDR3 length equals 13 residues. As DNA, the CDR3 is TGTGCCAGCAGCGGGCAGGTTACAGATACGCAGTATTTT. Translated: CASSGQVTDTQYF.

The rearrangement links TRBV7-9 to TRBJ2-4; D remains ambiguous. This CDR3 has 14 residues. Trimming took 2 bases from V and 6 from J, leaving 11 bases between them. Germline CDR1 and CDR2: SEHNR and FQNEAQ (reference sequence). CDR3 in DNA: TGTGCCAGCAGCTTATCTGTCTCTACAAACATTCAGTACTTC. Encoded protein: CASSLSVSTNIQYF.

This clone was observed a few times. The chain uses TRBV19 and TRBJ1-5; D might be TRBD1 (5 bases). Looked up from germline, CDR1 is LNHDA and CDR2 is SQIVND (reference sequence). CDR3 length: 14 residues. With 3 bases removed from V and 5 bases from J, the gap between germline ends came to 11 bases. CDR3 nucleotides: TGTGCCAGTAGTATGGACTGGGGGGATCAGCCCCAGCATTTT. It is translated as CASSMDWGDQPQHF.

V gene TRBV27 combines with J gene TRBJ2-3, with D tentatively TRBD2 (7 bases). This CDR3 spans 18 amino acids. Trimming took 4 bases from V and 2 from J, leaving 22 bases between them. From germline, CDR1 is MNHEY and CDR2 SMNVEV (reference sequence). CDR3 region: CASSSRELRGRYTDTQYF. The CDR3 region has the DNA TGTGCCAGCAGTTCCCGAGAGTTGCGGGGGCGATACACAGATACGCAGTATTTT.

This clone showed up just a few times. The chain carries TRBV19 and TRBJ1-2; D possibly corresponds to TRBD1 (5 bases). The V end lost 3 bases, the J end lost 8 bases, and 25 bases lay between the germline ends. The germline V gene encodes CDR1 LNHDA and CDR2 SQIVND (reference sequence). The CDR3 sequence is 17 residues long. CDR3 loop: CASSIGSSAAGIQGYTF. As DNA, the CDR3 is TGTGCCAGTAGTATTGGGTCTTCCGCGGCAGGGATTCAGGGCTACACCTTC.

The chain carries TRBV5-1 and TRBJ2-1, with 11 bases aligning to TRBD2. The CDR3 runs 16 residues. The junction had 8 bases not matched to a gene; V was cut back by 2 bases and J by 7 bases. Germline V CDR1 and CDR2: SGHRS, YFSETQ. The CDR3 region is CASSLTTSGSANEQFF. The CDR3 DNA is TGCGCCAGCAGCTTAACCACTAGCGGGAGTGCGAATGAGCAGTTCTTC.

The V call is TRBV15, the J call TRBJ2-1; 7 nucleotides align to TRBD1. The germline V gene encodes CDR1 LNHNV and CDR2 YYDKDF (reference sequence). The CDR3 sequence is 16 residues long. V lost 1 base to trimming and J lost 6 bases; unmatched junction nucleotides: 9. The CDR3 here is CATSRVQGPILNEQFF. The CDR3 nucleotides are TGTGCCACCAGCAGAGTACAGGGGCCTATCCTCAATGAGCAGTTCTTC.

This chain links TRBV28 with TRBJ1-3, with TRBD1 identical over 7 bases. The germline CDR1 and CDR2 sequences are MDHEN and SYDVKM. There are 15 residues in the CDR3. Trimming removed 7 bases from V and 3 bases from J; junction bases left unmatched: 9. The CDR3 here is CASTDRRQGGNTIYF. As DNA, the CDR3 is TGTGCCAGCACCGACAGGAGACAGGGTGGAAACACCATATATTTT. The variable domain in full, completed from reference TRBV28 and TRBJ1-3, reads DVKVTQSSRYLVKRTGEKVFLECVQDMDHENMFWYRQDPGLGLRLIYFSYDVKMKEKGDIPEGYSVSREKKERFSLILESASTNQTSMYLCASTDRRQGGNTIYFGEGSWLTVV.

The chain employs TRBV12-3 or TRBV12-4 and TRBJ1-1, with D maybe TRBD1 (6 bases). Trimming shortened V by 5 bases and J by 9 bases, and 13 bases separated the two germline ends. CDR3 length: 12 residues. In DNA, the CDR3 is TGTGCCAGCAGTACCGGGACAAGCAAAGCTTTCTTT. Translation: CASSTGTSKAFF.

This sequence joins TRBV6-5 and TRBJ1-2; the match to TRBD1 covers 8 bases. CDR1 and CDR2 (germline): MNHEY, SVGAGI. V was clipped by 6 bases and J by 1 base; unmatched bases: 7. This CDR3 comprises 15 residues. The CDR3 region is CASRATRGLNYGYTF. In DNA form, the CDR3 reads TGTGCCAGCAGGGCAACCAGGGGGCTTAACTATGGCTACACCTTC.

This chain uses TRBV19 with TRBJ1-1; D is perhaps TRBD1 (6 bases). The CDR3 runs 15 residues. CDR1 LNHDA and CDR2 SQIVND come from the germline V gene (reference sequence). V lost 4 bases and J 1 base, leaving 13 bases between the germline ends. CDR3 amino acids: CASSKTKQGNTEAFF. The CDR3 bases are TGTGCCAGTAGTAAAACAAAACAGGGGAACACTGAAGCTTTCTTT.

CDR3 region: CASSERTGWETQYF. CDR3 DNA: TGTGCCAGCAGCGAGCGGACAGGGTGGGAGACCCAGTACTTC. The chain employs TRBV7-9 and TRBJ2-5; TRBD1 matches 8 bases. Germline V gene sequence: CDR1 SEHNR, CDR2 FQNEAQ (reference sequence). The V segment lost 5 bases and the J segment 5 bases; nucleotides outside the gene matches: 7. The CDR3 length is 14 residues.

This chain joins TRBV5-1 and TRBJ2-1, with TRBD2 identical over 10 bases. This CDR3 region has 13 residues. V gave up 6 bases and J gave up 9 bases; unmatched junction bases: 6. Germline CDR1 reads SGHRS; CDR2 reads YFSETQ. The CDR3, as DNA: TGCGCCAGCAAGGCTAGCGGGAGTTTTGAGCAGTTCTTC. Translating it yields CASKASGSFEQFF.